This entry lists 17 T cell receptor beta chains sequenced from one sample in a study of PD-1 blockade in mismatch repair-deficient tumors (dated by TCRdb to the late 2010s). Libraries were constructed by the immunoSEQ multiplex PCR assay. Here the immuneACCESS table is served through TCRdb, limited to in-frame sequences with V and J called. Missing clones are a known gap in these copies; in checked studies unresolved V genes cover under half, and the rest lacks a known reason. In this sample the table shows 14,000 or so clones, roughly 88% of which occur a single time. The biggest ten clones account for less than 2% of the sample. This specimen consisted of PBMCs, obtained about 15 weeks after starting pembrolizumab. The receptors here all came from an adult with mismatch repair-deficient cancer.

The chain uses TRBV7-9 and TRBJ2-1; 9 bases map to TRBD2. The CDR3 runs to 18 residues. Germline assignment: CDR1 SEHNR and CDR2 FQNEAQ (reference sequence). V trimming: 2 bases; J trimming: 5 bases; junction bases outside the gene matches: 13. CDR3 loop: CASSLLFSAGGRDNEQFF. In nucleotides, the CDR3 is TGTGCCAGCAGCTTATTGTTTTCGGCGGGAGGGAGGGACAATGAGCAGTTCTTC.

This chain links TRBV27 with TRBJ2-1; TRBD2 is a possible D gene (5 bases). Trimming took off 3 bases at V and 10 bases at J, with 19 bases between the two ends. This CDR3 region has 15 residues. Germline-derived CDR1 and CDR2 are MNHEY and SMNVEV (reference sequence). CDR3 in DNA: TGTGCCAGCAGTTTCAGCCTGGGAGCCGGCAGGGAGCAGTTCTTC. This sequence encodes CASSFSLGAGREQFF.

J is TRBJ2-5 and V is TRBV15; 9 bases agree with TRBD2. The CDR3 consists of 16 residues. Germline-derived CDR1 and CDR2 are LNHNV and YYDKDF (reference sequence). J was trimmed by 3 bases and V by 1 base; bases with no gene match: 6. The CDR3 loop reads CATSRGPASGEETQYF. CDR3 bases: TGTGCCACCAGCAGAGGCCCCGCTAGCGGGGAAGAGACCCAGTACTTC. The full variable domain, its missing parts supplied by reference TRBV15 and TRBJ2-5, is DAMVIQNPRYQVTQFGKPVTLSCSQTLNHNVMYWYQQKSSQAPKLLFHYYDKDFNNEADTPDNFQSRRPNTSFCFLDIRSPGLGDTAMYLCATSRGPASGEETQYFGPGTRLLVL.

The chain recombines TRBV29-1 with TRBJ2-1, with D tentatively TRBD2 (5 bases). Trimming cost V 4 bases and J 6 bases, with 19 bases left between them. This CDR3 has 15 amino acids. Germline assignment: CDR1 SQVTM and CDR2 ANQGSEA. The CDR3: CSVVKDRLRANEQFF. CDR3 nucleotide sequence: TGCAGCGTTGTGAAGGACCGACTAAGGGCCAATGAGCAGTTCTTC.

CDR3 amino acids: CSVEAPGRTIEQYF. Written as DNA, the CDR3 is TGCAGCGTTGAAGCACCCGGCAGGACAATAGAGCAGTACTTC. The genes are TRBV29-1 and TRBJ2-7; D possibly corresponds to TRBD1 (5 bases). V lost 1 base and J 7 bases, leaving 17 bases between the germline ends. CDR3 length: 14 amino acids. CDR1 and CDR2 (germline): SQVTM, ANQGSEA.

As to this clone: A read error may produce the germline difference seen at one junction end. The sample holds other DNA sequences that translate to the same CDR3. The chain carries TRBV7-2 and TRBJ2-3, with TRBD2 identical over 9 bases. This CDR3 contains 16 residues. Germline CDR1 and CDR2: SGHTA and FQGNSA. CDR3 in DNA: TGCGAGTCGACTAGCGGCAGGAAGTGGGGCACAGATACGCAGTATTTT. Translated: CESTSGRKWGTDTQYF.

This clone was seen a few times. CDR3 sequence (DNA): TGTGCCAGTAGTAGGGGATGGGCAGGACAGTCCCTCCCCTACGAGCAGTACTTC. As protein: CASSRGWAGQSLPYEQYF. V gene TRBV19 combines with J gene TRBJ2-7, with a tentative D call TRBD1 (6 bases). This CDR3 has 18 residues. The germline V and J ends were trimmed by 4 bases and 2 bases, with 24 bases remaining between them. Germline V gene sequence: CDR1 LNHDA, CDR2 SQIVND (reference sequence). Full variable domain (remainder filled in from reference TRBV19 and TRBJ2-7): DGGITQSPKYLFRKEGQNVTLSCEQNLNHDAMYWYRQDPGQGLRLIYYSQIVNDFQKGDIAEGYSVSREKKESFPLTVTSAQKNPTAFYLCASSRGWAGQSLPYEQYFGPGTRLTVT.

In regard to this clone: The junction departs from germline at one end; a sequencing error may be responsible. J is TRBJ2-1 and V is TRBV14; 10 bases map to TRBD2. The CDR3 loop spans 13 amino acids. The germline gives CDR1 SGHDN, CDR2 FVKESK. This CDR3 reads CASSLNPGLAAVF. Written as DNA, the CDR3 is TGTGCCAGCAGCCTCAATCCCGGACTAGCGGCCGTCTTC.

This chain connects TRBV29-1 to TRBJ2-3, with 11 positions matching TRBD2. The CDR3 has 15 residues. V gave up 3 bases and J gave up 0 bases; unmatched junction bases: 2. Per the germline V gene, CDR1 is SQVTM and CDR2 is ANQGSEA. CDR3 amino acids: CSVEVAGGSTDTQYF. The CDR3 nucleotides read TGCAGCGTTGAGGTAGCGGGAGGGAGCACAGATACGCAGTATTTT.

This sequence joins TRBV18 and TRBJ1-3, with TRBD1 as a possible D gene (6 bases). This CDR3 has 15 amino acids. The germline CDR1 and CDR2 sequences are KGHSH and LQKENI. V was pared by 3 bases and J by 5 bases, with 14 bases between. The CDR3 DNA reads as TGTGCCAGCTCACCTGAACAGGGCAGAAGAAACACCATATATTTT. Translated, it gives CASSPEQGRRNTIYF.

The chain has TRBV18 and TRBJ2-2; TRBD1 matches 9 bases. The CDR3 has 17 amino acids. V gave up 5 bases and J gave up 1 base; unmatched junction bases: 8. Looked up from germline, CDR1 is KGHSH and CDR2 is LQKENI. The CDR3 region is CASSSDRGLLNTGELFF. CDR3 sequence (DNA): TGTGCCAGCTCATCGGACAGGGGACTCTTGAACACCGGGGAGCTGTTTTTT.

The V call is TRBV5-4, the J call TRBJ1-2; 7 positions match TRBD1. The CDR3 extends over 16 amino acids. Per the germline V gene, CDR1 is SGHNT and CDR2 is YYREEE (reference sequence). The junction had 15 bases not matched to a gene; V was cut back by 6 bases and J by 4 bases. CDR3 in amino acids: CASTRLVGPGGYGYTF. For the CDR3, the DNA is TGTGCCAGCACCCGCTTGGTCGGGCCAGGGGGCTATGGCTACACCTTC.

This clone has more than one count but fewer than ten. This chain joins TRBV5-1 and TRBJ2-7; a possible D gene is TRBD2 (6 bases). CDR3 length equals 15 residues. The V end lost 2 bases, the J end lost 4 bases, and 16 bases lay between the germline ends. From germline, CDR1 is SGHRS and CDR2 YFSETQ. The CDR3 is CASSFVGGTNYEQYF. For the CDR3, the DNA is TGCGCCAGCAGCTTTGTTGGCGGGACGAATTACGAGCAGTACTTC.

Written as DNA, the CDR3 is TGTGCCAGCAGTGGAAGAGCGGGAGGAGTCACCGGGGAGCTGTTTTTT. Translating gives CASSGRAGGVTGELFF. V is TRBV25-1 and J is TRBJ2-2, with TRBD2 matching over 9 bases. Per germline, CDR1 MGHDK and CDR2 SYGVNS. The CDR3 runs 16 residues. J gave up 4 bases and V 4 bases, and 7 bases lay outside the gene matches. The full variable domain, rest sourced from reference TRBV25-1 and TRBJ2-2, is EADIYQTPRYLVIGTGKKITLECSQTMGHDKMYWYQQDPGMELHLIHYSYGVNSTEKGDLSSESTVSRIRTEHFPLTLESARPSHTSQYLCASSGRAGGVTGELFFGEGSRLTVL.

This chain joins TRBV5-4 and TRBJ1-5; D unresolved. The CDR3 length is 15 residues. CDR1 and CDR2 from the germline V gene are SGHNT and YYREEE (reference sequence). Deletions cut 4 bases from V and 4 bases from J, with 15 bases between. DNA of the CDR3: TGTGCCAGCAGCCGCCGGTTGGCAGGAAATCAGCCCCAGCATTTT. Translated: CASSRRLAGNQPQHF.

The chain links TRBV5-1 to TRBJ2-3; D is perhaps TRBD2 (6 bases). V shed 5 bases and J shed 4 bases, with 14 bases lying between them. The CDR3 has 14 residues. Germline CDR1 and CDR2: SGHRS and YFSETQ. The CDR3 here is CASRGVGSPDTQYF. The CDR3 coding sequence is TGCGCCAGCAGGGGAGTCGGGAGCCCAGATACGCAGTATTTT.

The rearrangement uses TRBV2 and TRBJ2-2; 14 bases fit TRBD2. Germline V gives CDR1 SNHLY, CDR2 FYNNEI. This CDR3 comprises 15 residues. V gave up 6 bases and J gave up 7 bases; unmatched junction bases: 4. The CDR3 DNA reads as TGTGCCAGCAGACCGACTAGCGGGAGGGGCGGGGAGCTGTTTTTT. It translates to CASRPTSGRGGELFF.